The 4 T cell receptor beta chains reported below all come from one sample, sequenced in a study of lymphopenia after photon versus proton radiotherapy. Some clones are missing from TCRdb's copy, which holds only in-frame ones; the method was immunoSEQ multiplex PCR. This table has 20,000 to 25,000 clones, 85% appearing once. The material was peripheral blood, obtained from a patient treated with photon-based radiotherapy. These receptors were collected from a man aged 60 to 75 with pancreatic cancer.

J is TRBJ1-2 and V is TRBV7-9; no reliable D call. The CDR3 spans 15 residues. The V gene's germline CDR1 is SEHNR and CDR2 FQNEAQ (reference sequence). Trimming took off 2 bases at V and 6 bases at J, with 16 bases between the two ends. The CDR3 bases are TGTGCCAGCAGCTTAATAGAAAGACCCGCTGATGGCTACACCTTC. Amino acid sequence: CASSLIERPADGYTF. The whole variable domain, remainder taken from reference TRBV7-9 and TRBJ1-2, is DTGVSQNPRHKITKRGQNVTFRCDPISEHNRLYWYRQTLGQGPEFLTYFQNEAQLEKSRLLSDRFSAERPKGSFSTLEIQRTEQGDSAMYLCASSLIERPADGYTFGSGTRLTVV.

The rearrangement links TRBV5-6 to TRBJ1-1; no clear D gene. The ends were cut back, 0 bases at V and 2 bases at J, with 5 bases in the middle. The CDR3 runs 13 residues. CDR1 and CDR2 from the germline V gene are SGHDT and YYEEEE. The CDR3 bases are TGTGCCAGCAGCTTGGTCCTAAACACTGAAGCTTTCTTT. It translates to CASSLVLNTEAFF. Drawing the rest from reference TRBV5-6 and TRBJ1-1, the complete variable domain is DAGVTQSPTHLIKTRGQQVTLRCSPKSGHDTVSWYQQALGQGPQFIFQYYEEEERQRGNFPDRFSGHQFPNYSSELNVNALLLGDSALYLCASSLVLNTEAFFGQGTRLTVV.

The V and J genes are TRBV10-3 and TRBJ1-2, with D unresolved. The CDR3 runs to 15 residues. Deletions cut 0 bases from V and 8 bases from J, with 16 bases between. Germline CDR1 ENHRY, CDR2 SYGVKD. The CDR3 here is CAISESWQQLQGYTF. The CDR3 DNA sequence: TGTGCCATCAGTGAGTCGTGGCAGCAATTACAAGGCTACACCTTC.

The chain employs TRBV6-6 and TRBJ2-7; D call uncertain. The ends were cut back, 0 bases at V and 2 bases at J, with 5 bases in the middle. Germline-derived CDR1 and CDR2 are MNHNY and SVGAGI (reference sequence). CDR3 length: 13 residues. The CDR3 sequence is CASSYSSPYEQYF. CDR3 DNA sequence: TGTGCCAGCAGTTACTCGTCCCCCTACGAGCAGTACTTC.